Below, 27 T cell receptor beta chains from the same sample are listed, as sequenced in a study of blood T cell repertoires in COVID-19. Libraries were prepared by immunoSEQ multiplex PCR; TCRdb keeps only in-frame clonotypes and omits some of them. The sample contains about 390,000 clones, 80% to 90% of which appear only once. Sequencing was performed on peripheral blood. These TCRs come from a woman aged 55-75 years with COVID-19, enrolled during active disease.

J is TRBJ2-7 and V is TRBV7-2; D is possibly TRBD2 (6 bases). The germline V gene has CDR1 SGHTA and CDR2 FQGNSA. V was cut by 5 bases and J by 0 bases, with 14 bases left in between. The CDR3 runs 15 residues. CDR3 in DNA: TGTGCCAGCAGCCCGGGACTTATAACCTCCTACGAGCAGTACTTC. Its translation: CASSPGLITSYEQYF.

This chain joins TRBV7-2 and TRBJ1-1, with D possibly being TRBD1 (6 bases). Germline V gives CDR1 SGHTA, CDR2 FQGNSA. The CDR3 extends over 16 amino acids. Deletions cut 1 base from V and 1 base from J, with 13 bases between. The CDR3 DNA is TGTGCCAGCAGCTTAGAACGGGGGGCGACGAACACTGAAGCTTTCTTT. Translated, it gives CASSLERGATNTEAFF. Full variable domain (outside the CDR3, taken from reference TRBV7-2 and TRBJ1-1): GAGVSQSPSNKVTEKGKDVELRCDPISGHTALYWYRQSLGQGLEFLIYFQGNSAPDKSGLPSDRFSAERTGGSVSTLTIQRTQQEDSAVYLCASSLERGATNTEAFFGQGTRLTVV.

The chain joins TRBV11-2 to TRBJ1-5; D is unresolved. The V end lost 0 bases, the J end lost 10 bases, and 10 bases lay between the germline ends. The germline CDR1 and CDR2 sequences are SGHAT and FQNNGV. The CDR3 is 13 residues long. The CDR3 region has the DNA TGTGCCAGCAGCTTAGATCGTCGACAACCCCAGCATTTT. Its protein product is CASSLDRRQPQHF.

V usage is TRBV18 and J usage is TRBJ2-3; TRBD2 agrees at 9 bases. Germline CDR1 reads KGHSH; CDR2 reads LQKENI. Unmatched junction bases numbered 7, after V lost 7 bases and J lost 5 bases. CDR3 length equals 14 residues. CDR3 loop: CASFGGGAGDTQYF. As DNA, the CDR3 is TGTGCCAGCTTCGGCGGGGGGGCCGGAGATACGCAGTATTTT.

This rearrangement joins TRBV10-3 to TRBJ1-2, with 8 bases aligning to TRBD1. V lost 4 bases to trimming and J lost 8 bases; unmatched junction nucleotides: 3. Germline V CDR1 and CDR2: ENHRY, SYGVKD. The CDR3 loop spans 12 amino acids. CDR3 DNA sequence: TGTGCCATCAGTGGGGACAGGTACGGCTACACCTTC. Its translation: CAISGDRYGYTF.

A word on this clone: Other DNA sequences in the same sample also yield this CDR3. This sequence joins TRBV5-4 and TRBJ2-5; D might be TRBD1 (5 bases). CDR1 is SGHNT and CDR2 is YYREEE in the germline V gene (reference sequence). Trimming shortened V by 0 bases and J by 2 bases, and 5 bases separated the two germline ends. The CDR3 runs 13 residues. The CDR3 sequence: CASSLGQQETQYF. The CDR3 coding sequence is TGTGCCAGCAGCTTGGGACAGCAAGAGACCCAGTACTTC. The variable domain in full, with the rest retrieved from reference TRBV5-4 and TRBJ2-5, is ETGVTQSPTHLIKTRGQQVTLRCSSQSGHNTVSWYQQALGQGPQFIFQYYREEENGRGNFPPRFSGLQFPNYSSELNVNALELDDSALYLCASSLGQQETQYFGPGTRLLVL.

This clone was seen just once. CDR3 DNA sequence: TGCGCCAGCAGCCCCAGGGAGGTAGGTTTAAACACTGAAGCTTTCTTT. Translation: CASSPREVGLNTEAFF. V gene TRBV5-1 combines with J gene TRBJ1-1, with a possible D match to TRBD1 (5 bases). This CDR3 region has 16 residues. The germline CDR1 and CDR2 sequences are SGHRS and YFSETQ. V lost 4 bases and J lost 2, with 18 bases in between. The entire variable domain, with the rest obtained from reference TRBV5-1 and TRBJ1-1, is as follows: KAGVTQTPRYLIKTRGQQVTLSCSPISGHRSVSWYQQTPGQGLQFLFEYFSETQRNKGNFPGRFSGRQFSNSRSEMNVSTLELGDSALYLCASSPREVGLNTEAFFGQGTRLTVV.

V usage is TRBV3-1 (or the pseudogene TRBV3-2) and J usage is TRBJ2-5; TRBD1 matches 7 bases. There are 15 residues in the CDR3. Unmatched junction bases numbered 9, after V lost 1 base and J lost 7 bases. The germline gives CDR1 LGHDT, CDR2 YNNKEL (reference sequence). CDR3 DNA sequence: TGTGCCAGCAGCCAAGGGAGACAGGGTTTAGGGACCCAGTACTTC. Translated, it gives CASSQGRQGLGTQYF.

V is TRBV9 and J is TRBJ1-1; the D is unclear. Germline lookup yields CDR1 SGDLS and CDR2 YYNGEE. The CDR3 is made up of 17 amino acids. V was pared by 4 bases and J by 3 bases, with 22 bases between. CDR3 amino acids: CASSPGRPPDWDTEAFF. Here the CDR3 DNA reads TGTGCCAGCAGCCCCGGCCGCCCACCAGACTGGGACACTGAAGCTTTCTTT. Supplemented by reference TRBV9 and TRBJ1-1, the full variable domain reads DSGVTQTPKHLITATGQRVTLRCSPRSGDLSVYWYQQSLDQGLQFLIQYYNGEERAKGNILERFSAQQFPDLHSELNLSSLELGDSALYFCASSPGRPPDWDTEAFFGQGTRLTVV.

This clone was counted a single time. This chain uses TRBV4-1 with TRBJ1-4, with D tentatively TRBD1 (5 bases). The V end was cut by 4 bases, the J end by 2 bases, with 14 bases between. CDR3 length: 16 amino acids. The germline V gene encodes CDR1 MGHRA and CDR2 YSYEKL. CDR3 region: CASSPDPGSTNEKLFF. For the CDR3, the DNA is TGCGCCAGCAGCCCGGATCCAGGGTCTACTAATGAAAAACTGTTTTTT.

The chain has TRBV29-1 and TRBJ1-3, with D hard to call. V lost 5 bases and J 4 bases, leaving 12 bases between the germline ends. This CDR3 contains 13 residues. CDR1 and CDR2 from the germline V gene are SQVTM and ANQGSEA. Written as DNA, the CDR3 is TGCAGCGTTCGCAGTGCGGGAGGAAACACCATATATTTT. Translated, it gives CSVRSAGGNTIYF.

The V gene is TRBV5-4, the J gene TRBJ2-3, with TRBD1 matching 8 bases. V was pared by 4 bases and J by 2 bases, with 12 bases of the junction left unmatched. The CDR3 sequence is 17 residues long. Looked up from germline, CDR1 is SGHNT and CDR2 is YYREEE (reference sequence). CDR3 sequence: CASSPGTGRGVTDTQYF. The CDR3 DNA reads as TGTGCCAGCAGCCCGGGGACAGGCCGAGGGGTCACAGATACGCAGTATTTT. The full variable domain, with the rest looked up from reference TRBV5-4 and TRBJ2-3, is ETGVTQSPTHLIKTRGQQVTLRCSSQSGHNTVSWYQQALGQGPQFIFQYYREEENGRGNFPPRFSGLQFPNYSSELNVNALELDDSALYLCASSPGTGRGVTDTQYFGPGTRLTVL.

This clone was observed once. The chain uses TRBV7-8 and TRBJ1-1; 7 nucleotides agree with TRBD1. Per the germline V gene, CDR1 is SGHVS and CDR2 is FQNEAQ. The CDR3 has 13 amino acids. With V trimmed by 5 bases and J by 5 bases, 5 bases remained unmatched. The CDR3 coding sequence is TGTGCCAGCAGCCGGGACAGTAGGACTGAAGCTTTCTTT. Translation gives CASSRDSRTEAFF.

In DNA form, the CDR3 reads TGTGCCACCAGTGGCAGAAGCTCCTACGAGCAGTACTTC. It translates to CATSGRSSYEQYF. The chain carries TRBV24-1 and TRBJ2-7, with D hard to call. The V end lost 5 bases, the J end lost 0 bases, and 7 bases lay between the germline ends. The CDR3 runs 13 residues. Germline V gene sequence: CDR1 KGHDR, CDR2 SFDVKD.

The rearrangement joins TRBV19 to TRBJ1-2; 9 nucleotides agree with TRBD1. CDR1 and CDR2 (germline): LNHDA, SQIVND (reference sequence). V lost 1 base and J lost 7; bases outside the gene matches: 13. This CDR3 region has 17 residues. CDR3 nucleotide sequence: TGTGCCAGTAGTATAGCCTTCCGGGACAGGGCTTCGGGTGGCTACACCTTC. As protein: CASSIAFRDRASGGYTF. The full variable domain, its missing parts supplied by reference TRBV19 and TRBJ1-2, is DGGITQSPKYLFRKEGQNVTLSCEQNLNHDAMYWYRQDPGQGLRLIYYSQIVNDFQKGDIAEGYSVSREKKESFPLTVTSAQKNPTAFYLCASSIAFRDRASGGYTFGSGTRLTVV.

This sequence joins TRBV6-6 and TRBJ1-1; TRBD1 is a possible D gene (5 bases). Trimming stripped 6 bases from V and 8 bases from J, with 13 bases between. Germline V gene lookup returns CDR1 MNHNY and CDR2 SVGAGI (reference sequence). The CDR3 consists of 12 residues. The CDR3 coding sequence is TGTGCCAGCAGACTTAGACAGAAGGAAGCTTTCTTT. Translation: CASRLRQKEAFF.

This clone has a single count. The chain is built from TRBV7-9 and TRBJ1-1; the match to TRBD1 covers 9 bases. V was clipped by 5 bases and J by 5 bases; unmatched bases: 15. The CDR3 runs to 17 residues. Germline V gene lookup returns CDR1 SEHNR and CDR2 FQNEAQ (reference sequence). This chain's CDR3 is CASSPPWGTGGWTEAFF. DNA of the CDR3: TGTGCCAGCAGCCCCCCTTGGGGAACAGGGGGCTGGACTGAAGCTTTCTTT.

This clone was found a few times. The genes are TRBV5-4 and TRBJ1-2; 12 nucleotides agree with TRBD1. With V trimmed by 0 bases and J by 4 bases, 4 bases remained unmatched. Germline V lookup: CDR1 SGHNT, CDR2 YYREEE (reference sequence). This CDR3 spans 16 amino acids. The CDR3 region is CASSLGGTGGLYGYTF. Here the CDR3 DNA reads TGTGCCAGCAGCTTGGGAGGGACAGGGGGCCTCTATGGCTACACCTTC.

V gene TRBV9 combines with J gene TRBJ1-1, with TRBD1 matching over 7 bases. The V gene end was trimmed by 3 bases and the J gene end by 7 bases; junction bases not matched to a gene: 12. The CDR3 spans 15 residues. Germline V CDR1 and CDR2: SGDLS, YYNGEE. The CDR3 DNA reads as TGTGCCAGCAGCGCCTTTGAGACAGGGCCCCTTGAAGCTTTCTTT. Protein product: CASSAFETGPLEAFF.

This chain links TRBV3-1 (or the pseudogene TRBV3-2) with TRBJ1-2; 9 bases fit TRBD1. This CDR3 region has 14 residues. Unmatched junction bases numbered 7, after V lost 4 bases and J lost 7 bases. CDR1 is LGHDT, CDR2 YNNKEL, per germline (reference sequence). The CDR3: CASSPGQGIFGYTF. DNA for the CDR3: TGTGCCAGCAGCCCCGGACAGGGGATATTTGGCTACACCTTC.

The V and J genes are TRBV24-1 and TRBJ2-7, with TRBD2 as a possible D gene (6 bases). The CDR3 loop spans 11 amino acids. Trimming took 4 bases from V and 10 from J, leaving 10 bases between them. In germline, CDR1 is KGHDR, CDR2 SFDVKD. In nucleotides, the CDR3 is TGTGCCACCAGTGACGGGACTTTCCAGTACTTC. It translates to CATSDGTFQYF.

The chain is built from TRBV7-9 and TRBJ2-5, with D possibly TRBD1 on 6 matching bases. The V end lost 7 bases, the J end lost 5 bases, and 23 bases lay between the germline ends. This CDR3 region has 16 residues. CDR1 and CDR2 (germline): SEHNR, FQNEAQ (reference sequence). The CDR3 is CASTTLRDTTGETQYF. The CDR3 DNA reads as TGTGCCAGCACCACTTTACGGGACACAACTGGGGAGACCCAGTACTTC. The full variable domain, completed using reference TRBV7-9 and TRBJ2-5, is DTGVSQNPRHKITKRGQNVTFRCDPISEHNRLYWYRQTLGQGPEFLTYFQNEAQLEKSRLLSDRFSAERPKGSFSTLEIQRTEQGDSAMYLCASTTLRDTTGETQYFGPGTRLLVL.

The rearrangement uses TRBV11-2 and TRBJ1-4; tentative D call: TRBD1 (5 bases). Germline CDR1 is SGHAT and CDR2 is FQNNGV. V was clipped by 5 bases and J by 5 bases, with 12 bases between them. CDR3 length: 14 residues. The CDR3 nucleotides are TGTGCCAGCAGCCCCAGTGGGGGGAATGAAAAACTGTTTTTT. This codes for CASSPSGGNEKLFF.

V and J are TRBV5-1 and TRBJ2-7; 9 nucleotides agree with TRBD1. The CDR3 is 15 residues long. Unmatched junction bases numbered 12, after V lost 5 bases and J lost 6 bases. Looked up from germline, CDR1 is SGHRS and CDR2 is YFSETQ. As DNA, the CDR3 is TGCGCCAGCAGAGTTAACGCCGGGACAGGGTCCGAGCAGTACTTC. Translating it yields CASRVNAGTGSEQYF.

The chain is built from TRBV21-1 and TRBJ2-1; the D segment call TRBD2 is taken from the table without a DNA check. TRBV21-1 is a recognized pseudogene. The CDR3 is 14 amino acids. The CDR3 DNA reads TGTGCCAGCAGCAAAGTCGGGGATTACAATGAGCAGTTCTTC. Translated: CASSKVGDYNEQFF.

The chain couples TRBV18 to TRBJ2-1, with 8 bases fitting TRBD1. The junction had 9 bases not matched to a gene; V was cut back by 3 bases and J by 11 bases. CDR1 and CDR2 from the germline V gene are KGHSH and LQKENI. The CDR3 totals 14 residues. In DNA form, the CDR3 reads TGTGCCAGCTCACCGGAGACAGGGGATAGCAAGCAGTTCTTC. It codes for CASSPETGDSKQFF.

The CDR3 sequence is CASSPRGAATNEKLFF. The DNA for the CDR3 is TGTGCCAGCAGCCCCCGGGGAGCTGCAACTAATGAAAAACTGTTTTTT. The V gene is TRBV13, the J gene TRBJ1-4; D gene unclear. The ends were cut back, 5 bases at V and 0 bases at J, with 13 bases in the middle. CDR3 size: 16 residues. The germline V gene has CDR1 PRHDT and CDR2 FYEKMQ (reference sequence).